This is a list of T cell receptor beta chains from one sample in a study of response to subunit inactivated influenza vaccine. MiXCR, run by TCRdb on the RT-PCR reads, gives a single entry per CDR3 protein. The repertoire includes hundreds of thousands of distinct CDR3 sequences, 21% of them detected once, and about 10% sits in the top ten. The sequences come from PBMCs from blood, collected roughly 20 months after vaccination. The receptors come from a man between 50 and 69 years old who received an inactivated influenza vaccine. The CDR3 runs from the conserved cysteine through the conserved F or W. The D gene is left open where the match is weak.

- TRBV25-1 CASSRGHNEQFF
TRBD1 TRBV5-1 CASSSQGQAGTGELFF
- TRBV7-9 CASSLAGPYAKEQFF
TRBD2 TRBV27 CASSSSTSGGTDTQYF
TRBD2 TRBV3-1 CASSPGREETQYF
- TRBV12-3/TRBV12-4 CASLLTGTNTGELFF
- TRBV29-1 CSVPPADSYGYTF
TRBD1 TRBV5-1 CASSWTGADNTGELFF
- TRBV15 CATSRRTGDYGYTF
TRBD1 TRBV10-3 CAITLTGQANTEAFF
TRBD2 TRBV11-2 CASRLTSGGRHEQFF